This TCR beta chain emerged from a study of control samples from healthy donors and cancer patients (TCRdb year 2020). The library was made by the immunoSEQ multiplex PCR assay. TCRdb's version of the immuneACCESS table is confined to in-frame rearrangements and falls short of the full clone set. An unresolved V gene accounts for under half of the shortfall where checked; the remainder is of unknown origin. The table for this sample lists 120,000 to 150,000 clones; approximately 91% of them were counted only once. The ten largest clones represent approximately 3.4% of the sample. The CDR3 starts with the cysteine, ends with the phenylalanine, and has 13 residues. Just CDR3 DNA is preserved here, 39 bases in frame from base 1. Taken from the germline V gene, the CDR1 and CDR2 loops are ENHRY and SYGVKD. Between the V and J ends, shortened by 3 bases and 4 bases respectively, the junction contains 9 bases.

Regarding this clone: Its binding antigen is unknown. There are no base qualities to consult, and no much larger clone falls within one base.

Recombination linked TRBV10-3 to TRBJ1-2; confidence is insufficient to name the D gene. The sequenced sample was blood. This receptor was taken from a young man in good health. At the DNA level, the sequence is TGTGCCATCAGTGAAGGCAGCCCCTATGGCTACACCTTC. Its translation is CAISEGSPYGYTF.